This entry describes one T cell receptor beta chain. Its target is not known. This sample is drawn from a study of vaccination effects on CD4 cells after COVID-19. Produced via immunoSEQ multiplex PCR; TCRdb's table is partial and in-frame only. The sample has more than 20,000 clones, under 75% seen once. This CDR3 has 15 residues. J gave up 8 bases and V 3 bases, and 9 bases lay outside the gene matches. Germline V CDR1 and CDR2: SGHNT, YYREEE (reference sequence). Before any sequencing was done, the ViraFEST assay used viral peptide pools to expand antigen-specific CD4+ T cells. Subsequent to a culture period of 10 to 11 days, CD4+ T cells were isolated. Previously uninfected by SARS-CoV-2, the vaccine recipients also showed negative nucleocapsid antibodies. In culture with around 10 IU/ml IL-2 and roughly 10 ug/ml peptides, PBMC were grown at 1.5 million to 2 million per well. Fresh IL-2-containing medium replaced half the medium on days 3 and 7.

Study-wide results and limits: Early timepoints after infection were absent, and convalescent patients were few in the study. Clones from infection and from vaccination both contracted markedly late after vaccination.

The receptor comes from a human donor who received a COVID-19 vaccine. The chain combines TRBV5-4 with TRBJ1-5; TRBD1 matches 9 bases. The specimen comprised CD4+ T cells from PBMCs cultured with HCoV-OC43 spike peptides, sampled before COVID-19 vaccination. Noted subset: HCoV-OC43 spike overlapping peptide pool stimulation. CDR3 bases: TGTGCCAGCAGCTCCGTCCCGGGACAGGGAAAGCCCCAGCATTTT. The encoded protein is CASSSVPGQGKPQHF.